This T cell receptor (beta chain) was recovered during a study of T cell responses to AZD1222 COVID-19 vaccine. Study as a whole: Doses given second, at about 4 or about 12 weeks, were pooled. Findings and caveats of the study: Donors were chiefly white British, with a greater number of females, and clonal diversity was perhaps underestimated. In the spike-specific TCR repertoire, nearly half reportedly target unmutated variant regions.

Repertoires were generated with immunoSEQ multiplex PCR, while TCRdb's copy carries only in-frame clones and drops some. The data hold about 170,000 clones, with roughly nine tenths observed a single time. Comment on this clone: Antigen specificity is unknown.

V was pared by 1 base and J by 2 bases, with 10 bases between. The CDR3 is 15 residues long. Germline V gene sequence: CDR1 SGHRS, CDR2 YFSETQ. The V gene is TRBV5-1, the J gene TRBJ1-3; D is unresolved. Sequenced material: peripheral blood, taken on day 0 of AZD1222 vaccination. The receptor comes from an adult in good health. The CDR3 spells CASSLWSGTGNTIYF. CDR3 sequence (DNA): TGCGCCAGCAGCTTGTGGTCGGGGACTGGAAACACCATATATTTT. Filled out from reference TRBV5-1 and TRBJ1-3, the complete variable domain reads KAGVTQTPRYLIKTRGQQVTLSCSPISGHRSVSWYQQTPGQGLQFLFEYFSETQRNKGNFPGRFSGRQFSNSRSEMNVSTLELGDSALYLCASSLWSGTGNTIYFGEGSWLTVV.